This TCR beta chain was recorded in a study of T-cell memory formation after mild COVID-19. The germline gives CDR1 SGHVS, CDR2 FNYEAQ. The CDR3 runs to 16 residues. Trimming took 5 bases from V and 4 from J; bases not matched to a gene: 8. MiXCR, run by TCRdb on the 5' RACE reads, gives a single entry per CDR3 protein. The sample shows 270,000 or so distinct CDR3 sequences, around 17% of them seen only once. Findings and caveats of the study: Clones which contracted sat mainly in CM and EM if CD4+, and in EMRA if CD8+. Detection of some responders pre-infection suggested pre-existing cross-reactive memory T cells participated.

This clonotype came up a few times. Its antigen is still unknown. Sequences were obtained from PBMCs or a T cell subset sorted from them (not recorded which). The sequence was collected from a man aged 18 to 35 who had mild COVID-19 (a few samples of this study predate the infection). Cell type and time point are not known. The chain combines TRBV7-6 with TRBJ2-5; TRBD1 matches at 12 bases. This chain's CDR3 is CASSLTGQGAGETQYF. CDR3 DNA: TGTGCCAGCAGCCTTACGGGACAGGGGGCAGGAGAGACCCAGTACTTC.